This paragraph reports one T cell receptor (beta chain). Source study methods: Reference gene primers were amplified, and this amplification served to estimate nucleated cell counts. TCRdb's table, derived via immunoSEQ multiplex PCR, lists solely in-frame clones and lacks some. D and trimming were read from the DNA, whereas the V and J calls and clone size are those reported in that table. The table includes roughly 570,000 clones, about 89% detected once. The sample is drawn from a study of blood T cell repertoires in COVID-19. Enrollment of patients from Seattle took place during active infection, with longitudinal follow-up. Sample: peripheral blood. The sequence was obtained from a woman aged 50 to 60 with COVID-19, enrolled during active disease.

The DNA for the CDR3 is TGTGCCAGCAGCTTGGCAGGGAGGGGAAACACCATATATTTT. Translated, it gives CASSLAGRGNTIYF. This rearrangement joins TRBV5-6 to TRBJ1-3; D possibly corresponds to TRBD1 (5 bases). This CDR3 contains 14 residues. V lost 0 bases, J lost 4 bases, and 8 bases lay in between. In germline, CDR1 is SGHDT, CDR2 YYEEEE.